Sequencing of this T cell receptor (beta chain) was carried out in a study of PD-1 blockade in mismatch repair-deficient tumors. Study as a whole: Enrolled about 2012-2016, patients had progressing, pretreated mismatch repair-deficient cancers of 12 to 13 types. Overall study findings and caveats: Rapid post-treatment expansion, then contraction, generally preceding radiologic response, marked tumor-resident clones.

In regard to this clone: The antigen remains unidentified.

Mismatch repair deficiency was confirmed in all patients, by PCR or immunohistochemistry. Sequencing used immunoSEQ multiplex PCR; TCRdb keeps in-frame clones, though not all of them. The data hold over 15,000 clones, with roughly 80% observed a single time. CDR3 size: 13 residues. Trimming stripped 6 bases from V and 3 bases from J, with 10 bases between. Germline values: CDR1 WNHNN, CDR2 SYGVQD (reference sequence). This sequence joins TRBV10-1 and TRBJ2-3; D is unclear. The clonotype comes from an adult with mismatch repair-deficient cancer. The starting material was PBMCs, obtained before pembrolizumab treatment. The CDR3 sequence: CASSPRTTDTQYF. CDR3 DNA: TGCGCCAGCAGCCCCAGAACTACAGATACGCAGTATTTT.